The TCR beta chain described here comes from a study of T cell repertoires in cytomegalovirus infection (dated by TCRdb to the late 2010s). For the study in its entirety: Alongside well-studied HLA-B-restricted epitopes, the peptide stimulations were aimed at recently identified HLA-C-restricted CMV epitopes, whose presentation resists viral immunomodulation. Donor HLA type was relevant to the analysis, because carriage of CMV infection together with the matching HLA type was indicated by public TCR beta signatures. Overall study outcomes, separate from this receptor: The ex vivo response was dominated by HLA-C-restricted CMV-specific TCR beta clonotypes, and the single most frequent clonotype in two of eight donors was supplied by these HLA-C-restricted clonotypes. In both this cohort and an independent roughly 350-donor cohort, the cumulative frequency of public TCR beta family members distinguished carriers of CMV infection plus the relevant HLA type.

TCRdb records Illumina HiSeq 1500 as the sequencer. Clones were called with MiXCR by TCRdb after fastp trimmed the public reads at Q25, and only in-frame beta chains were retained. Rows with a matching CDR3 protein are joined into one entry that keeps the most common DNA and genes. The sample records some 920,000 distinct CDR3 sequences, approximately 33% of which are singletons. The ten largest clones represent roughly 13% of the sample. Taken with the paper, the label for treatment or condition translates to: in vitro stimulation with specific CMV peptide epitopes to enrich CMV-specific T cells. On this clonotype itself: Its antigen specificity is not known. One base away there is no much larger clone; base qualities are not given.

Deletion took 0 bases off V and 3 bases off J, with a span of 9 bases between the germline ends. Based on the germline V gene, the CDR1 and CDR2 sequences are SGDLS and YYNGEE. Measured from the cysteine to the phenylalanine, the CDR3 is 15 residues long. The only DNA kept is the CDR3, 45 bases in frame from the first base. The source of this sequence is a human donor in good health (CMV status not recorded). Some clones in this sample may be carry-over from other donors' samples. The rearrangement joined TRBV9 to TRBJ2-2; the D gene assignment is ambiguous. Sample: cultured CD8+ T cells from PBMCs, taken from culture after CMV antigen stimulation. The nucleotides read TGTGCCAGCAGCGTAGACGGAATGGACACCGGGGAGCTGTTTTTT. The translation is CASSVDGMDTGELFF. The CDR3, completed at both ends by the reference TRBV9 and TRBJ2-2 genes, gives the full variable domain DSGVTQTPKHLITATGQRVTLRCSPRSGDLSVYWYQQSLDQGLQFLIQYYNGEERAKGNILERFSAQQFPDLHSELNLSSLELGDSALYFCASSVDGMDTGELFFGEGSRLTVL.